This TCR beta chain was captured in a study of blood T cells in healthy people across ages. Study-level findings and limits: Diversity was estimated from one million T cells, and these estimates were considered underestimates.

Next came a second PCR, run for about 6 to 12 cycles, which used a sample-barcoded 5' primer along with a J-beta primer mix. TCRdb ran MiXCR on the 5' RACE reads and lists one entry per CDR3 protein. This sample carries more than 500,000 distinct CDR3 sequences, roughly 28% of them seen once, and the ten largest clones take 15% to 20%. The count of this clonotype is one. Its specificity is not known. There are 16 residues in the CDR3. Germline V lookup: CDR1 MNHEY, CDR2 SVGEGT. This TCR was recovered from a woman aged 70 to 79 in good health. J is TRBJ2-5 and V is TRBV6-2 or TRBV6-3; 14 positions agree with TRBD2. The end of the DNA is better explained by TRBJ2-7, so the J call may be wrong. The sample consisted of blood. CDR3 bases: TGTGCCAGCAGTTACGGACTAGCGGGGGGCCTCGACGAGCAGTACTTC. Translation gives CASSYGLAGGLDEQYF.